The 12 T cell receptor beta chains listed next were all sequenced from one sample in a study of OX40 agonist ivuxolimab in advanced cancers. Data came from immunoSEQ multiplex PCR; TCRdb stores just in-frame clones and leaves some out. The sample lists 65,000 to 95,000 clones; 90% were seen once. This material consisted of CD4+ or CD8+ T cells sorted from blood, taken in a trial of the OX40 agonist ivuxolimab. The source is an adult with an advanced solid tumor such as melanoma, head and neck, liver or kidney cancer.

The CDR3 coding sequence is TGTGCCAGCAGCTTAGTAACTGTGGACTATGGCTACACCTTC. Encoded protein: CASSLVTVDYGYTF. The chain links TRBV7-8 to TRBJ1-2; no reliable D call. The CDR3 has 14 residues. The germline gives CDR1 SGHVS, CDR2 FQNEAQ. V dropped 1 base and J dropped 3 bases, with 9 bases sitting between them.

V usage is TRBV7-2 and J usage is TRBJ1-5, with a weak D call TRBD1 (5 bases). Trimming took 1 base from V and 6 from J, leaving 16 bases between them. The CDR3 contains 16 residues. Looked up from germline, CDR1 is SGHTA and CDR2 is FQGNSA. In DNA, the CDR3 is TGTGCCAGCAGCTTAGTCAGGGCGGGACTTGGTCAGCCCCAGCATTTT. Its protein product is CASSLVRAGLGQPQHF.

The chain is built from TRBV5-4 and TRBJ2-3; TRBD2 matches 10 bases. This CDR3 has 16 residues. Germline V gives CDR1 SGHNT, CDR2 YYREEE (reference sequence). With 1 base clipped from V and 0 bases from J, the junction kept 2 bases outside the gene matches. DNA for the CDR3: TGTGCCAGCAGCTTGCAGACTAGCGGGAGCACAGATACGCAGTATTTT. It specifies CASSLQTSGSTDTQYF.

The CDR3 DNA sequence: TGTGCCAGCAGCTTTGACAAAGGCTACGAGCAGTACTTC. Translation: CASSFDKGYEQYF. This chain connects TRBV7-3 to TRBJ2-7; D is unclear. CDR1 is SGHTA, CDR2 FQGTGA, per germline. Trimming shortened V by 3 bases and J by 3 bases, and 9 bases separated the two germline ends. CDR3 length: 13 residues.

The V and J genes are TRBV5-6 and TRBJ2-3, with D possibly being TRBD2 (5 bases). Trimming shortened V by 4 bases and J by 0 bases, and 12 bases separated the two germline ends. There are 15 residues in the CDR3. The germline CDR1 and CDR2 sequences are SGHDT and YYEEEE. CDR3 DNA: TGTGCCAGCAGCCCCGAGGGAACTAGCACAGATACGCAGTATTTT. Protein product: CASSPEGTSTDTQYF.

The CDR3 reads CASSALWTGGSYEQYV. The CDR3 DNA sequence: TGTGCCAGCAGTGCGCTCTGGACAGGGGGGTCCTACGAGCAGTACGTC. The chain has TRBV2 and TRBJ2-7; 10 bases map to TRBD1. CDR3 length: 16 residues. The germline V gene has CDR1 SNHLY and CDR2 FYNNEI. Germline trimming cut 4 bases from V and 1 base from J; bases unmatched to any gene: 7.

Here the CDR3 DNA reads TGTGCCAGCAGTTACAGTCCGACTAGCAAAGAGACCCAGTACTTC. Translation gives CASSYSPTSKETQYF. The chain joins TRBV6-5 to TRBJ2-5; 7 bases fit TRBD2. CDR3 size: 15 residues. The V gene's germline CDR1 is MNHEY and CDR2 SVGAGI. V gave up 2 bases and J gave up 3 bases; unmatched junction bases: 6.

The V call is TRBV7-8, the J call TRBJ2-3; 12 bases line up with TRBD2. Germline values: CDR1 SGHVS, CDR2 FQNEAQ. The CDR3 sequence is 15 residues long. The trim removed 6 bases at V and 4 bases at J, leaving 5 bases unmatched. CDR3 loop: CASRRTSGGSDTQYF. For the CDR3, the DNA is TGTGCCAGCAGACGCACTAGCGGGGGGTCAGATACGCAGTATTTT.

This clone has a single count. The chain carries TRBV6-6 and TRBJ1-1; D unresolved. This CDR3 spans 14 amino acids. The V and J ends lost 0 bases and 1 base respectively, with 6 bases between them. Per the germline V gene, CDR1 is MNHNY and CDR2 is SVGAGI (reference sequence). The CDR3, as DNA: TGTGCCAGCAGTTACTCATGGGGGAACACTGAAGCTTTCTTT. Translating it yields CASSYSWGNTEAFF.

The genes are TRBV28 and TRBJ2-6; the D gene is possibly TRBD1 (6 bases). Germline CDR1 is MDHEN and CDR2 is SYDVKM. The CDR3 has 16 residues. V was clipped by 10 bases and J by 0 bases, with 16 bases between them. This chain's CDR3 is CATQGSFSSGANVLTF. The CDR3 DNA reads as TGTGCCACTCAGGGGTCATTCAGCTCTGGGGCCAACGTCCTGACTTTC. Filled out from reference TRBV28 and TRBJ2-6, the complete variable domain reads DVKVTQSSRYLVKRTGEKVFLECVQDMDHENMFWYRQDPGLGLRLIYFSYDVKMKEKGDIPEGYSVSREKKERFSLILESASTNQTSMYLCATQGSFSSGANVLTFGAGSRLTVL.

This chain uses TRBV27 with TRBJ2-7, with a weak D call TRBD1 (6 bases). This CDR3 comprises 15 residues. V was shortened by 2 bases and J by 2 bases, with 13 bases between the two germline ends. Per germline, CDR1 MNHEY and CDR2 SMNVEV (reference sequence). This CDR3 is CASSLKGDGAYEQYF. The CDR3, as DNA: TGTGCCAGCAGTTTAAAGGGGGACGGTGCCTACGAGCAGTACTTC.

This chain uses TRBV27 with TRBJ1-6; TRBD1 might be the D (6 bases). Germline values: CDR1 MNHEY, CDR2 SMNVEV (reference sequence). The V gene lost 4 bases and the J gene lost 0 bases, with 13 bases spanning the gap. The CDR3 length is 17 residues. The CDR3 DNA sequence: TGTGCCAGCAGTTGGGGGACACCAAGCTCCTATAATTCACCCCTCCACTTT. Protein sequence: CASSWGTPSSYNSPLHF.